This TCR beta chain was recorded in a study of blood T cell repertoires in COVID-19. Study as a whole: Acute-phase and convalescent COVID-19 samples originated in the United States, Italy and Spain. Sample material is recorded as cDNA or gDNA derived from T cells, B-cell-depleted T cells, or PBMCs.

The CDR3 is 19 amino acids. V was trimmed by 4 bases and J by 0 bases, leaving 19 bases between them. The germline CDR1 and CDR2 sequences are LNHDA and SQIVND (reference sequence). Original methodology: Nucleated cell counts were estimated from reference gene primer amplification. Assay: immunoSEQ multiplex PCR; the TCRdb copy retains only in-frame clones and omits some. V and J calls and clone size are those listed in that table; D and trimming were worked out from the DNA. This table holds under 150,000 clones, around 85% found once. Sequenced input: peripheral blood. This TCR was sampled from a human donor in a cohort sampled during active COVID-19. The chain links TRBV19 to TRBJ2-6, with TRBD2 as a possible D gene (6 bases). CDR3 residues: CASSSHSGTAISGANVLTF. The CDR3 DNA follows: TGTGCCAGTAGTAGCCACTCCGGGACTGCGATCTCTGGGGCCAACGTCCTGACTTTC. Supplemented by reference TRBV19 and TRBJ2-6, the full variable domain reads DGGITQSPKYLFRKEGQNVTLSCEQNLNHDAMYWYRQDPGQGLRLIYYSQIVNDFQKGDIAEGYSVSREKKESFPLTVTSAQKNPTAFYLCASSSHSGTAISGANVLTFGAGSRLTVL.